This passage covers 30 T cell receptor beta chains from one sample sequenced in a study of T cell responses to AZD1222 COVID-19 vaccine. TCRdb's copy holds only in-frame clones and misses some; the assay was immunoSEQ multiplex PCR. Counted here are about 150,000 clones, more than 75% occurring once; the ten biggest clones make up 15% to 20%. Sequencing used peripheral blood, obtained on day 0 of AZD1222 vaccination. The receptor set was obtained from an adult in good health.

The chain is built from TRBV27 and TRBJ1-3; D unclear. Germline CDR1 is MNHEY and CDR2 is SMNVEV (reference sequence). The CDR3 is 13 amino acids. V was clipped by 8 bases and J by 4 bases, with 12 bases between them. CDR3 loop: CASGERKGNTIYF. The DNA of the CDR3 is TGTGCCAGCGGGGAGAGAAAAGGAAACACCATATATTTT.

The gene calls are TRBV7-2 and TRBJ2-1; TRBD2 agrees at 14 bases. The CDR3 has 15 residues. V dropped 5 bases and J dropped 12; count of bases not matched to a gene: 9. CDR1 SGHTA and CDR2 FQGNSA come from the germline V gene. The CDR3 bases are TGTGCCAGCAGCCCAGTCGGGACTAGCGGGGGAACGCAGTTCTTC. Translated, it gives CASSPVGTSGGTQFF.

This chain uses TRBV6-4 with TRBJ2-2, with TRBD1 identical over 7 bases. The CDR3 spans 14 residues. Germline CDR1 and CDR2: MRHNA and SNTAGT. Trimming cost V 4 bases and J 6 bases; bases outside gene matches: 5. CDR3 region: CASSAVTGSGELFF. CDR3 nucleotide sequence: TGTGCCAGCAGTGCCGTGACAGGGTCCGGGGAGCTGTTTTTT.

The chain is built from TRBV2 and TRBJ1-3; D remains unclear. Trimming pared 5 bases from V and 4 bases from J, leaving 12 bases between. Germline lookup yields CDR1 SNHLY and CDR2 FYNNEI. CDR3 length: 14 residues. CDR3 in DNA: TGTGCCAGCAGTAAAGACGGGGTAGGAAACACCATATATTTT. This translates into CASSKDGVGNTIYF.

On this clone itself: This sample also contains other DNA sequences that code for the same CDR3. Here the CDR3 DNA reads TGTGCCAGCAGTGACTACGAGCAGTACTTC. Translated: CASSDYEQYF. The chain has TRBV2 and TRBJ2-7; unclear D gene. Germline V gives CDR1 SNHLY, CDR2 FYNNEI. The CDR3 is 10 amino acids. V shed 3 bases and J shed 3 bases, with 0 bases lying between them.

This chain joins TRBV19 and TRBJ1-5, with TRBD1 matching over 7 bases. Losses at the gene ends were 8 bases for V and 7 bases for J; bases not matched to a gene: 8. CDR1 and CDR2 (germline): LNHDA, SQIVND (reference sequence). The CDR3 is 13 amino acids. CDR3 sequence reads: CASGPTGIQPQHF. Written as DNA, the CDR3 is TGTGCCAGTGGCCCGACAGGGATACAGCCCCAGCATTTT.

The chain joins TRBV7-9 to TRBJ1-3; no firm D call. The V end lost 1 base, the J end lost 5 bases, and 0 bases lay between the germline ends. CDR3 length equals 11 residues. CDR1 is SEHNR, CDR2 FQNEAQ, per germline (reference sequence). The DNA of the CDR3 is TGTGCCAGCAGCTTAGGAAACACCATATATTTT. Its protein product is CASSLGNTIYF.

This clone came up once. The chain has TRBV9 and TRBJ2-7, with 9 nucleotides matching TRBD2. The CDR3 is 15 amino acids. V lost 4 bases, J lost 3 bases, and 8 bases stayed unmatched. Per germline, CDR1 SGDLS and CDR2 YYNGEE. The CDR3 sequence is CASSIRDSGSYEQYF. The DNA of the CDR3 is TGTGCCAGCAGCATTCGAGATAGCGGGAGCTACGAGCAGTACTTC.

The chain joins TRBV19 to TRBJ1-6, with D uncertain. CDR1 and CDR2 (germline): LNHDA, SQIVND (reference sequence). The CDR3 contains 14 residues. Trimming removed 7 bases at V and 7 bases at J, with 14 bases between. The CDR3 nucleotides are TGTGCCAGTAATCCTGGGCATAGAAATTCACCCCTCCACTTT. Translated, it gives CASNPGHRNSPLHF. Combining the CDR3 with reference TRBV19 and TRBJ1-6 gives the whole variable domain DGGITQSPKYLFRKEGQNVTLSCEQNLNHDAMYWYRQDPGQGLRLIYYSQIVNDFQKGDIAEGYSVSREKKESFPLTVTSAQKNPTAFYLCASNPGHRNSPLHFGNGTRLTVT.

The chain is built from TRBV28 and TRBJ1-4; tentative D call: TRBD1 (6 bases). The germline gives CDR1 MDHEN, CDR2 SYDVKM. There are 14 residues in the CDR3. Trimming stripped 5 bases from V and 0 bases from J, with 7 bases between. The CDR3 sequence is CASSEGATNEKLFF. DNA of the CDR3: TGTGCCAGCAGTGAGGGGGCAACTAATGAAAAACTGTTTTTT.

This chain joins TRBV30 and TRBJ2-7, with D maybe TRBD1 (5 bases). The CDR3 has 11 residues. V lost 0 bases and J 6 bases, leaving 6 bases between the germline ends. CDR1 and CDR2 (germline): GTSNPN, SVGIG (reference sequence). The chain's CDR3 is CAWSVGPEQYF. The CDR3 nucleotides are TGTGCCTGGAGTGTGGGGCCCGAGCAGTACTTC.

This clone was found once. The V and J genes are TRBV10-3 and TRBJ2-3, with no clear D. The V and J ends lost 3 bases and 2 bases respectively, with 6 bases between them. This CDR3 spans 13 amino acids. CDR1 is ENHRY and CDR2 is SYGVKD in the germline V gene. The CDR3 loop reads CAISDSNTDTQYF. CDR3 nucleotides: TGTGCCATCAGTGATTCTAACACAGATACGCAGTATTTT.

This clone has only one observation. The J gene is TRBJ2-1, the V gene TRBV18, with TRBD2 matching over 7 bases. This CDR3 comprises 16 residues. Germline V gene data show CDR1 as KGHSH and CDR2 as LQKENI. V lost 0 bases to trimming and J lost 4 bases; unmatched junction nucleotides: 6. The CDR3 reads CASSPPGREPYNEQFF. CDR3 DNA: TGTGCCAGCTCACCACCCGGGCGGGAGCCGTACAATGAGCAGTTCTTC.

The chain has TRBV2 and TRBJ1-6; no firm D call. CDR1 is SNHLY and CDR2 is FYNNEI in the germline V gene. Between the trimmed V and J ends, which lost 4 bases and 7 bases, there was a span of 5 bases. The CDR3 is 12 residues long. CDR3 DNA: TGTGCCAGCAGTGGCAGCAATTCACCCCTCCACTTT. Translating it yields CASSGSNSPLHF.

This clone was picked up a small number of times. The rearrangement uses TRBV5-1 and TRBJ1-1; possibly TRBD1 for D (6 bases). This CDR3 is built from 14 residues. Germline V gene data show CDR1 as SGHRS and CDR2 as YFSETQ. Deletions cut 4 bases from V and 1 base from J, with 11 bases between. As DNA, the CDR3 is TGCGCCAGCAGCCGTTCGACAGGGAACACTGAAGCTTTCTTT. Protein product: CASSRSTGNTEAFF.

The CDR3 is CASSSPFSGSVQETQYF. CDR3 nucleotides: TGTGCCAGCAGCTCCCCTTTTAGCGGGAGCGTACAAGAGACCCAGTACTTC. V is TRBV5-4 and J is TRBJ2-5, with 9 nucleotides matching TRBD2. The CDR3 length is 17 residues. The germline V gene encodes CDR1 SGHNT and CDR2 YYREEE (reference sequence). The trim removed 3 bases at V and 2 bases at J, leaving 11 bases unmatched.

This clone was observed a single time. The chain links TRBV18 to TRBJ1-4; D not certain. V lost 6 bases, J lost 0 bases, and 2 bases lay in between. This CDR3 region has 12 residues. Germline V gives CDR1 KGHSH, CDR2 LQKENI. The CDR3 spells CASSATNEKLFF. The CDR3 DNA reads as TGTGCCAGCTCCGCAACTAATGAAAAACTGTTTTTT.

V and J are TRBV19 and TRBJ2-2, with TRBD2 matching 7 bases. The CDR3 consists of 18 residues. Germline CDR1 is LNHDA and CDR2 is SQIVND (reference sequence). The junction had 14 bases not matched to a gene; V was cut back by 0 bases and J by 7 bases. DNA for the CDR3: TGTGCCAGTAGTATAGATCCCCTCGCATTTGGGGGGGGCGGGGAGCTGTTTTTT. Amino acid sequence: CASSIDPLAFGGGGELFF.

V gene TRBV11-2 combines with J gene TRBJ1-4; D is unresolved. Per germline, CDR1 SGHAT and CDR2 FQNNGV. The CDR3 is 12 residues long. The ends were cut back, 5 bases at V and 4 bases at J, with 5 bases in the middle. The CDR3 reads CASSGINEKLFF. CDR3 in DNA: TGTGCCAGCAGCGGAATTAATGAAAAACTGTTTTTT.

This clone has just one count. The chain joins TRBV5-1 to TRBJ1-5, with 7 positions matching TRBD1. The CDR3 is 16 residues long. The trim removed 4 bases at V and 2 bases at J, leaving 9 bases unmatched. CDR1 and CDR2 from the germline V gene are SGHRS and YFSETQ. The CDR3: CASSPGQAMGNQPQHF. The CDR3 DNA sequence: TGCGCCAGCAGCCCCGGACAGGCTATGGGCAATCAGCCCCAGCATTTT.

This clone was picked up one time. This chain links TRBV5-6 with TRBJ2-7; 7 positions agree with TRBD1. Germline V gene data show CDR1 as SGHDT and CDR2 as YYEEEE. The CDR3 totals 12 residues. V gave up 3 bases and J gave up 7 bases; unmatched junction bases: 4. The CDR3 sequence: CASSWDRIEQYF. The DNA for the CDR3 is TGTGCCAGCAGCTGGGACAGAATTGAGCAGTACTTC.

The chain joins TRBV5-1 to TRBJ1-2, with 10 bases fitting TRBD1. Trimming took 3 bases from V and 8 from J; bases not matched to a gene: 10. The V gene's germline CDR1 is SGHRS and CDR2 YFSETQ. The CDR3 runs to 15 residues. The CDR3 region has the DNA TGCGCCAGCAGCTCCTACCCCGGGACAGGGGACGGCTACACCTTC. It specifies CASSSYPGTGDGYTF.

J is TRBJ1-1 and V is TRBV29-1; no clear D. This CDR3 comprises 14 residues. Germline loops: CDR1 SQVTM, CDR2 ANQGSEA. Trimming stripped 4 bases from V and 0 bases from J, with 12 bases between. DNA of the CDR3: TGCAGCGTTGTGACGGATAACATGAACACTGAAGCTTTCTTT. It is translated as CSVVTDNMNTEAFF. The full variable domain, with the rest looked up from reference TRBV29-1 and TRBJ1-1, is SAVISQKPSRDICQRGTSLTIQCQVDSQVTMMFWYRQQPGQSLTLIATANQGSEATYESGFVIDKFPISRPNLTFSTLTVSNMSPEDSSIYLCSVVTDNMNTEAFFGQGTRLTVV.

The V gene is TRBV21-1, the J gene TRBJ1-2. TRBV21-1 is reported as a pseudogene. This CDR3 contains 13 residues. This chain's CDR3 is CASNPQGRNGYTF. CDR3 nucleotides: TGTGCCAGCAACCCTCAGGGGAGGAATGGCTACACCTTC.

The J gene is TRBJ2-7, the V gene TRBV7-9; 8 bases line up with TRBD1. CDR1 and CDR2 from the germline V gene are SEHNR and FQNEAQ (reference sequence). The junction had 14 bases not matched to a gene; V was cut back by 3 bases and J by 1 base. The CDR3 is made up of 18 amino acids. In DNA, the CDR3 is TGTGCCAGCAGCTTCGGGACAGGAATGACCCTATGGTCCTACGAGCAGTACTTC. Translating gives CASSFGTGMTLWSYEQYF.

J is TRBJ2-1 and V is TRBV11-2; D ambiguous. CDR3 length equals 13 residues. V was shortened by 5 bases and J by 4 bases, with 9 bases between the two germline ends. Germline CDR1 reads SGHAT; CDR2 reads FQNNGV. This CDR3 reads CASSPAVYNEQFF. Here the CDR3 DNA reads TGTGCCAGCAGCCCCGCGGTGTACAATGAGCAGTTCTTC.

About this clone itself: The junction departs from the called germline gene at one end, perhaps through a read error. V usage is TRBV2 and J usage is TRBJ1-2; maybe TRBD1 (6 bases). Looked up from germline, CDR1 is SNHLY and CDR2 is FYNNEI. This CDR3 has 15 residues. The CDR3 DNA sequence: TGTGCCAGCAGTGCCGGACAGTCTGGGGACTATGGCCACACCTTC. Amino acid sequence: CASSAGQSGDYGHTF.

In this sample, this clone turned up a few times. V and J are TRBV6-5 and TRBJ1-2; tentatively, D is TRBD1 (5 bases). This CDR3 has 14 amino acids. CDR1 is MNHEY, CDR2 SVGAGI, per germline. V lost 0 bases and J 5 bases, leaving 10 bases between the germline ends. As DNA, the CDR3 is TGTGCCAGCAGTTACTCGAAGGGACTTTATGGCTACACCTTC. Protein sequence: CASSYSKGLYGYTF.

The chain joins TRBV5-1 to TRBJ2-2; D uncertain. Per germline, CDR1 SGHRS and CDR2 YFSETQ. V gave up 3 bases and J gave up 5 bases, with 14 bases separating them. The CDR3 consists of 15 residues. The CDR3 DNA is TGCGCCAGCAGCTCCCAGGCGGTGGGTACCGGGGAGCTGTTTTTT. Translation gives CASSSQAVGTGELFF.

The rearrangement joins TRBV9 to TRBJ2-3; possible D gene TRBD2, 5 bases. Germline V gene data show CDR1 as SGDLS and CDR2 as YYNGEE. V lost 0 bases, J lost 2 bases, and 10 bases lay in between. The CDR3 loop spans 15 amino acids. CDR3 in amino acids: CASSVGGPSTDTQYF. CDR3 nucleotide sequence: TGTGCCAGCAGCGTAGGAGGGCCCTCCACAGATACGCAGTATTTT.